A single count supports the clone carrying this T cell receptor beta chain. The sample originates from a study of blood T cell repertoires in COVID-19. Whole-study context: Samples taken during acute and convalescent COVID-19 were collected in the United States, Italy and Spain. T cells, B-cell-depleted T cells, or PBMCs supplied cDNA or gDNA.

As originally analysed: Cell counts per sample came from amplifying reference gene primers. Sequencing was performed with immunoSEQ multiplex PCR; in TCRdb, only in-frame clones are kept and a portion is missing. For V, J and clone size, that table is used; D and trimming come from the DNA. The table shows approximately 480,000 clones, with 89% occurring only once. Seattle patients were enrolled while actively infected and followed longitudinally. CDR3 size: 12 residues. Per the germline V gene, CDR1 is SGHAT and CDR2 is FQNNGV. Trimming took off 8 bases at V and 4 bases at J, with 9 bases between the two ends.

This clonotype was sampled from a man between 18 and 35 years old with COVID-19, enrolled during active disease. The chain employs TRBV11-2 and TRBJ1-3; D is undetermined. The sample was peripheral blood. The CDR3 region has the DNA TGTGCCAGCCGTTCGGGGGGAAACACCATATATTTT. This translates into CASRSGGNTIYF.